The 27 T cell receptor beta chains presented below share a single source sample, sequenced in a study of T cell repertoires in cytomegalovirus infection. TCRdb analysed the reads with MiXCR anew, one entry per CDR3 protein. This repertoire shows roughly 350,000 distinct CDR3 sequences, roughly 34% found once; its top ten account for 13%. Their recognized antigens are unknown. The source was cultured PBMCs, collected from culture after CMV antigen stimulation. These receptors originate from a human donor in good health (CMV status not recorded). Some clones in this sample may be carry-over from other donors' samples.

This chain uses TRBV6-2 or TRBV6-3 with TRBJ2-2; D ambiguous. Trimming shortened V by 7 bases and J by 1 base, and 4 bases separated the two germline ends. This CDR3 region has 12 residues. CDR1 is MNHEY and CDR2 is SVGEGT in the germline V gene. The CDR3 DNA is TGTGCCAGCATCATGAACACCGGGGAGCTGTTTTTT. This codes for CASIMNTGELFF.

V gene TRBV6-2 or TRBV6-3 combines with J gene TRBJ2-7, with 7 bases lining up with TRBD1. V was pared by 2 bases and J by 4 bases, with 2 bases of the junction left unmatched. Germline CDR1 and CDR2: MNHEY and SVGEGT. This CDR3 contains 13 residues. CDR3 region: CASSYEQGYEQYV. In nucleotides, the CDR3 is TGTGCCAGCAGTTACGAACAGGGGTACGAGCAGTACGTC.

Here the CDR3 DNA reads TGTGCCAGCAGCTACGGGGTAGAGACCCAGTACTTC. Protein: CASSYGVETQYF. V and J are TRBV12-3 or TRBV12-4 and TRBJ2-5; weak D call: TRBD2 (5 bases). The CDR3 spans 12 residues. V was clipped by 6 bases and J by 4 bases, with 9 bases between them.

This sequence joins TRBV7-9 and TRBJ2-7; TRBD2 might be the D (5 bases). The length of the CDR3 is 13 residues. V was shortened by 5 bases and J by 3 bases, with 11 bases between the two germline ends. CDR1 and CDR2 from the germline V gene are SEHNR and FQNEAQ (reference sequence). CDR3 loop: CASSHPTSYEQYF. The CDR3, as DNA: TGTGCCAGCAGCCATCCTACTAGCTACGAGCAGTACTTC.

Regarding this clonotype: A junction boundary mismatches the germline segment, possibly from a read error. J is TRBJ1-2 and V is TRBV5-3; D is unresolved. TRBV5-3 is given ORF status, its function remaining uncertain. The CDR3 length is 15 residues. CDR3 sequence (DNA): TGTGCCAGCAGCTTGGAACAGCTGACGGTATATGGCTACACCTTC. Amino acid sequence: CASSLEQLTVYGYTF.

V gene TRBV12-3 or TRBV12-4 combines with J gene TRBJ1-2, with D unclear. The CDR3 covers 12 residues. Trimming left V 2 bases short and J 7 bases short, with 8 bases between. CDR3 protein: CASSLQAVGYTF. In nucleotides, the CDR3 is TGTGCCAGCAGTTTACAGGCTGTTGGCTACACCTTC.

The chain recombines TRBV7-2 with TRBJ2-7; tentative D call: TRBD1 (7 bases). The CDR3 has 15 residues. The ends were cut back, 1 base at V and 4 bases at J, with 14 bases in the middle. CDR1 and CDR2 (germline): SGHTA, FQGNSA. The CDR3 here is CASSLEAGGTYEQYV. In nucleotides, the CDR3 is TGTGCCAGCAGCTTAGAGGCAGGGGGGACGTACGAGCAGTACGTC.

The rearrangement uses TRBV4-1 and TRBJ2-5; TRBD2 aligns across 7 bases. V was clipped by 2 bases and J by 7 bases; unmatched bases: 4. The CDR3 spans 13 residues. CDR1 is MGHRA and CDR2 is YSYEKL in the germline V gene. The CDR3 nucleotides are TGCGCCAGCAGCCAAAGGCGGGAGAGGACCCAGTACTTC. This sequence encodes CASSQRRERTQYF.

The rearrangement links TRBV12-3 or TRBV12-4 to TRBJ2-7; possible D gene TRBD2, 7 bases. The CDR3 contains 12 residues. V was trimmed by 5 bases and J by 12 bases, leaving 17 bases between them. The CDR3 DNA reads as TGTGCCAGCAGTCCGGGGGGCTCCGACTCGTACTTC. It translates to CASSPGGSDSYF.

V is TRBV15 and J is TRBJ2-1, with 9 bases fitting TRBD2. Trimming cost V 1 base and J 6 bases; bases outside gene matches: 7. CDR1 LNHNV and CDR2 YYDKDF come from the germline V gene (reference sequence). The CDR3 extends over 16 amino acids. This chain's CDR3 is CATSRGGVAGVNEQFF. The CDR3 DNA sequence: TGTGCCACCAGCAGAGGAGGAGTAGCGGGAGTCAATGAGCAGTTCTTC.

This clonotype occurred many times. V usage is TRBV7-2 and J usage is TRBJ2-5, with TRBD2 matching 11 bases. V gave up 0 bases and J gave up 4 bases; unmatched junction bases: 4. The CDR3 loop spans 16 amino acids. Germline CDR1 reads SGHTA; CDR2 reads FQGNSA. The DNA of the CDR3 is TGTGCCAGCAGCTTAGCACTAGCGGGAGTAGGAGAGACCCAGTACTTC. Its protein is CASSLALAGVGETQYF.

The table lists this clonotype with a few counts. V is TRBV14 and J is TRBJ2-5, with D possibly being TRBD1 (5 bases). V was clipped by 4 bases and J by 5 bases, with 11 bases between them. The CDR3 runs 13 residues. Germline V lookup: CDR1 SGHDN, CDR2 FVKESK. CDR3 in amino acids: CASSPGIGETQYF. The CDR3 DNA sequence: TGTGCCAGCAGCCCAGGGATCGGGGAGACCCAGTACTTC.

This clonotype has more than one count but fewer than ten. The genes are TRBV12-3 or TRBV12-4 and TRBJ1-6; TRBD1 matches 8 bases. This CDR3 has 20 residues. Trimming took 4 bases from V and 4 from J; bases not matched to a gene: 18. The CDR3 is CASSSPAGTGPFEYNSPLHF. CDR3 DNA: TGTGCCAGCAGTTCGCCAGCCGGGACAGGCCCGTTTGAGTATAATTCACCCCTCCACTTT.

V gene TRBV24-1 combines with J gene TRBJ1-1; 7 bases fit TRBD1. Germline CDR1 and CDR2: KGHDR and SFDVKD. With V trimmed by 2 bases and J by 6 bases, 8 bases remained unmatched. The length of the CDR3 is 15 residues. For the CDR3, the DNA is TGTGCCACCAGTGATTCAGGGGGACGGACAGCTGAAGCTTTCTTT. Its translation: CATSDSGGRTAEAFF.

V and J are TRBV4-2 and TRBJ2-3; TRBD2 matches 7 bases. The V and J ends lost 3 bases and 5 bases, in that order; junction bases with no gene match: 11. The CDR3 length is 16 residues. Germline CDR1 reads LGHNA; CDR2 reads YNFKEQ. CDR3 amino acids: CASSQPSGEWEDTQYF. The CDR3 DNA sequence: TGTGCCAGCAGCCAGCCGAGCGGGGAGTGGGAAGATACGCAGTATTTT.

The chain uses TRBV12-3 or TRBV12-4 and TRBJ1-1; D may be TRBD1 (6 bases). Deletions cut 4 bases from V and 5 bases from J, with 44 bases between. This CDR3 comprises 24 residues. The CDR3 region is CASSSIPRDNWGRTDSWGRTEAFF. The DNA for the CDR3 is TGTGCCAGCAGTTCAATTCCCCGGGACAATTGGGGCCGTACTGATTCCTGGGGTCGTACTGAAGCTTTCTTT.

This clonotype was seen a handful of times. This chain connects TRBV27 to TRBJ2-7, with 7 bases aligning to TRBD2. Germline CDR1 is MNHEY and CDR2 is SMNVEV (reference sequence). Losses at the gene ends were 2 bases for V and 0 bases for J; bases not matched to a gene: 1. The length of the CDR3 is 14 residues. The CDR3 nucleotides read TGTGCCAGCAGTTTAGGGGACTACTCCTACGAGCAGTACGTC. It encodes CASSLGDYSYEQYV.

This clonotype was found a few times. The chain couples TRBV7-2 to TRBJ1-5, with D uncertain. V lost 5 bases to trimming and J lost 4 bases, with 12 bases between them. CDR3 size: 14 residues. Germline CDR1 and CDR2: SGHTA and FQGNSA. This CDR3 is CASSPDGGNQPQHF. CDR3 coding DNA: TGTGCCAGCAGCCCGGACGGAGGGAATCAGCCCCAGCATTTT.

The chain links TRBV12-3 or TRBV12-4 to TRBJ1-1; 9 bases match TRBD1. The CDR3 has 14 residues. Losses at the gene ends were 5 bases for V and 3 bases for J; bases not matched to a gene: 4. The CDR3 spells CASSGGQGHTEAFF. CDR3 DNA: TGTGCCAGCAGTGGGGGACAGGGCCACACTGAAGCTTTCTTT.

In DNA form, the CDR3 reads TGTGCCAGCAGCTTAGAAGGGCTGGGGGGCTACACCTTC. It is translated as CASSLEGLGGYTF. This chain connects TRBV7-6 to TRBJ1-2; no definite D call. The CDR3 runs 13 residues. From germline, CDR1 is SGHVS and CDR2 FNYEAQ. Between the trimmed V and J ends, which lost 1 base and 8 bases, there was a span of 11 bases.

This clonotype came up many times. The chain couples TRBV28 to TRBJ2-3, with TRBD2 identical over 7 bases. V lost 2 bases to trimming and J lost 4 bases; unmatched junction nucleotides: 12. The length of the CDR3 is 17 residues. The germline V gene encodes CDR1 MDHEN and CDR2 SYDVKM. The CDR3 DNA follows: TGTGCCAGCAGTTTAGCCGGAGGCGGGAGTAGCGCAGATACGCAGTATTTT. Its translation: CASSLAGGGSSADTQYF.

The chain is built from TRBV4-1 and TRBJ2-2, with 7 bases fitting TRBD1. CDR3 length: 15 residues. The ends lost 8 bases at V and 7 bases at J; junction bases unmatched: 13. CDR1 is MGHRA, CDR2 YSYEKL, per germline. CDR3 loop: CASASRTRGSGELFF. CDR3 in DNA: TGCGCCAGCGCGTCCCGTACCAGGGGGAGCGGGGAGCTGTTTTTT.

Many counts were recorded for this clonotype. The chain couples TRBV7-9 to TRBJ2-1; D is uncertain. Per germline, CDR1 SEHNR and CDR2 FQNEAQ (reference sequence). Trimming took 1 base from V and 8 from J, leaving 6 bases between them. CDR3 length: 12 residues. CDR3 residues: CASSLDLHEQFF. The CDR3 DNA is TGTGCCAGCAGCTTAGACCTTCATGAGCAGTTCTTC.

This clonotype was seen a single time. The gene calls are TRBV27 and TRBJ2-1; 11 bases are a match to TRBD2. The ends lost 9 bases at V and 8 bases at J; junction bases unmatched: 12. Germline assignment: CDR1 MNHEY and CDR2 SMNVEV (reference sequence). This CDR3 spans 15 amino acids. This CDR3 is CASRTSGRNRYEQFF. The DNA of the CDR3 is TGTGCCAGTCGTACTAGCGGGAGAAATCGGTATGAGCAGTTCTTC.

Remarks on this clonotype: Compared with germline, one end of the junction differs, possibly owing to a read error. The gene calls are TRBV7-3 and TRBJ2-7; 7 bases map to TRBD1. The CDR3 extends over 13 amino acids. Germline V gives CDR1 SGHTA, CDR2 FQGTGA. CDR3 protein: CDSSLGQSYEQYF. In DNA, the CDR3 is TGTGACAGCAGCTTGGGACAGTCCTACGAGCAGTACTTC.

This clonotype was seen ten or more times. The genes are TRBV7-2 and TRBJ2-2; D may be TRBD2 (6 bases). Germline CDR1 SGHTA, CDR2 FQGNSA. This CDR3 has 15 residues. V was cut by 0 bases and J by 2 bases, with 7 bases left in between. The CDR3 sequence is CASSLAGGNTGELFF. As DNA, the CDR3 is TGTGCCAGCAGCTTAGCGGGAGGAAACACCGGGGAGCTGTTTTTT.

The CDR3 loop reads CAIGSGLAEETQYF. The CDR3 region has the DNA TGTGCCATCGGCTCGGGCCTAGCTGAAGAGACCCAGTACTTC. The V call is TRBV10-3, the J call TRBJ2-5; the D gene is possibly TRBD2 (5 bases). In germline, CDR1 is ENHRY, CDR2 SYGVKD. The CDR3 is made up of 14 amino acids. The ends were cut back, 8 bases at V and 3 bases at J, with 16 bases in the middle.